The clone carrying this T cell receptor beta chain was seen more than once but under ten times. The antigen is unknown. Primers used in a second PCR of about 6 to 11 cycles were a sample-barcoded 5' primer and a J-beta primer mix. MiXCR, run by TCRdb on the 5' RACE reads, gives a single entry per CDR3 protein. The sample contains about 640,000 distinct CDR3 sequences, 25% to 35% of which appear only once. This entry is derived from a study of blood T cells in healthy people across ages. General observations from the study: Long-lived donors exceeded aged donors in naive CD4+ cells and diversity.

This CDR3 has 14 amino acids. V is TRBV21-1 and J is TRBJ1-5; the DNA was not used to check the table's D call, TRBD1. TRBV21-1 is recorded as a pseudogene. The source material was blood. This TCR was recovered from a woman of 80 years or more in good health. CDR3 protein: CASSATGAGQPQHF. As DNA, the CDR3 is TGTGCCAGCAGCGCCACAGGGGCAGGTCAGCCCCAGCATTTT.